This T cell receptor (beta chain) comes out of a study of response to subunit inactivated influenza vaccine. Regarding the study as a whole: Every seasonal influenza vaccination brings in few new T cells, the authors suggested.

Each CDR3 protein gets one entry after TCRdb re-called the RT-PCR reads with MiXCR. The sample consists of over 450,000 distinct CDR3 sequences, under 15% of them appearing once. As regards this clonotype: The antigen is undetermined.

The CDR3 length is 13 residues. Trimming left V 4 bases short and J 8 bases short, with 9 bases between. Germline-derived CDR1 and CDR2 are LGHNA and YSLEER. V gene TRBV4-3 combines with J gene TRBJ1-6; no reliable D call. The sequence was obtained from a man aged 50 or older who received an inactivated influenza vaccine. The material sequenced was PBMCs from blood, taken roughly 46 days after vaccination. For the CDR3, the DNA is TGCGCCAGCAGCCGAGGGAAGGATTCACCCCTCCACTTT. Its translation: CASSRGKDSPLHF.